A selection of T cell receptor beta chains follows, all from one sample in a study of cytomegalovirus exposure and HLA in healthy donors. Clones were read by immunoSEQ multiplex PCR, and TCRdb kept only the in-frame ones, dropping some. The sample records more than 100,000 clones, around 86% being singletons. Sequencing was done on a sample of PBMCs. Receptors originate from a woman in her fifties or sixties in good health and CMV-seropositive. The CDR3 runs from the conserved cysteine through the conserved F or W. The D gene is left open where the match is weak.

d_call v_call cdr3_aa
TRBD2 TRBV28 CATERAGEGEQYF
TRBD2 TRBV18 CASSLSGGLTDTQYF
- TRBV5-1 CASSFRTGRNTEAFF
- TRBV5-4 CASSLGPGAANTEAFF
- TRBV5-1 CASSLGSSSYNEQFF
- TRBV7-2 CASSLVGAQVYEQYF
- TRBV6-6 CASNQGNQPQHF
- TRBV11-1 CASSPTGMWTEAFF
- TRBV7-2 CASSTLTSANTEAFF
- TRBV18 CASSPEGRAQHF
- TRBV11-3 CASSLSGEAGNTEAFF
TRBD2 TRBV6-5 CASSLTWLAEETQYF
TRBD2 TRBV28 CASSPIPRTSGTFNTGELFF
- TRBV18 CASHPGQTNEKLFF
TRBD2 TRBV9 CASSARELAGGYEQYF
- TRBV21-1 CASSKRLEAGSNQPQHF
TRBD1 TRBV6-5 CASRDRSLTGELFF
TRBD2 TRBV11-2 CASSLVQLAGAGELFF
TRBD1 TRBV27 CASRSLDRGATEAFF
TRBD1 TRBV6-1 CASSGDRGLGTDTQYF
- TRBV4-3 CASSQALGRGPTGANVLTF
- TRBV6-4 CASSLKYPGTDTQYF